The entry that follows covers one TCR beta chain sequence. Its target is not known. One junction end disagrees with the germline gene, perhaps due to a read error. Germline CDR1 is SSHAT and CDR2 is FNYEAQ (reference sequence). The CDR3 runs to 15 residues. The sample belongs to a study of OX40 agonist ivuxolimab in advanced cancers. Background on the study: Earlier anti-PD-1, anti-PD-L1 or anti-CTLA-4 therapy was permitted; 40% had received some. Study findings and constraints: CD4+ and CD8+ blood T cells expanded clonally by week 6 at 0.1 to 3.0 mg/kg. Also present in some nonresponders was a low level of normalized T-cell clonal expansion.

Measured with immunoSEQ multiplex PCR; TCRdb has only the in-frame clones, and not every one. Altogether 40,000 to 45,000 clones are present, approximately 86% being singletons, with the ten largest covering 9% to 13%. The material sequenced was CD4+ or CD8+ T cells sorted from blood, taken in a trial of the OX40 agonist ivuxolimab. This chain links TRBV7-7 with TRBJ2-3; maybe TRBD2 (6 bases). The clonotype was recovered from an adult with an advanced solid tumor such as melanoma, head and neck, liver or kidney cancer. This CDR3 reads CASSLGTWDDDTQYF. DNA for the CDR3: TGTGCTAGCAGCTTAGGGACTTGGGATGATGATACGCAGTATTTT.